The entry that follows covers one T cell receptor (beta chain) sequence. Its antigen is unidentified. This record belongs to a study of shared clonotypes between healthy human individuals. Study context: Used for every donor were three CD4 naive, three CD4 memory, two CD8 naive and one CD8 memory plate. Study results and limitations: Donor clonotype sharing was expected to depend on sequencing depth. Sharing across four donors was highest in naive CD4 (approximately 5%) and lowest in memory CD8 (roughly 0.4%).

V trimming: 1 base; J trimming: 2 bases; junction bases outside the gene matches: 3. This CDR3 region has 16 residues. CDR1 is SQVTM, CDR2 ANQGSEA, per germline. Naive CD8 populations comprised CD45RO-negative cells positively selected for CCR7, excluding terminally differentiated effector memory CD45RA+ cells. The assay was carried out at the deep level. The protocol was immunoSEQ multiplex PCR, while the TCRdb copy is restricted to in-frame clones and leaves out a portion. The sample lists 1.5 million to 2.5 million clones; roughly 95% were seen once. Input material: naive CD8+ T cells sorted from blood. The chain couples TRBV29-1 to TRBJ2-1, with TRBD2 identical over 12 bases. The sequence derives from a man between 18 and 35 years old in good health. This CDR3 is CSVEGRLAGAYNEQFF. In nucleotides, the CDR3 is TGCAGCGTTGAAGGGCGACTAGCGGGAGCCTACAATGAGCAGTTCTTC.